This entry lists 17 T cell receptor beta chains sequenced from one sample in a study of T cell responses to AZD1222 COVID-19 vaccine. TCRdb's copy holds only in-frame clones and misses some; the assay was immunoSEQ multiplex PCR. The sample consists of approximately 110,000 clones, roughly 91% of them appearing once. The specimen comprised peripheral blood, sampled on day 0 of AZD1222 vaccination. These receptors came from an adult in good health.

The rearrangement joins TRBV6-1 to TRBJ1-5; D ambiguous. V gave up 1 base and J gave up 6 bases, with 16 bases separating them. Germline V gives CDR1 MNHNS, CDR2 SASEGT. The CDR3 consists of 16 residues. CDR3 loop: CASSEGRWVMGQPQHF. Here the CDR3 DNA reads TGTGCCAGCAGTGAAGGACGATGGGTTATGGGTCAGCCCCAGCATTTT.

This chain joins TRBV6-5 and TRBJ2-2; maybe TRBD1 (5 bases). The CDR3 consists of 14 residues. Germline CDR1 is MNHEY and CDR2 is SVGAGI. The germline V and J ends were trimmed by 8 bases and 5 bases, with 15 bases remaining between them. The CDR3, as DNA: TGTGCCAGCGTGAAGACAAGGGGTACCGGGGAGCTGTTTTTT. The encoded protein is CASVKTRGTGELFF.

The rearrangement uses TRBV5-1 and TRBJ2-1, with 15 bases matching TRBD2. V lost 6 bases, J lost 2 bases, and 6 bases stayed unmatched. CDR1 is SGHRS and CDR2 is YFSETQ in the germline V gene. CDR3 length equals 17 residues. Here the CDR3 reads CASTRTSGRVAYNEQFF. CDR3 coding DNA: TGCGCCAGCACCAGGACTAGCGGGAGGGTTGCCTACAATGAGCAGTTCTTC.

The CDR3 spells CASSLPGGELFF. The CDR3 DNA is TGTGCCAGCAGCCTCCCGGGCGGGGAGCTGTTTTTT. The rearrangement links TRBV5-4 to TRBJ2-2; D call uncertain. The CDR3 totals 12 residues. Looked up from germline, CDR1 is SGHNT and CDR2 is YYREEE (reference sequence). V was cut by 4 bases and J by 7 bases, with 8 bases left in between.

V usage is TRBV29-1 and J usage is TRBJ1-4, with a weak D call TRBD1 (5 bases). The CDR3 length is 15 residues. V lost 4 bases, J lost 0 bases, and 12 bases lay in between. Germline V gene sequence: CDR1 SQVTM, CDR2 ANQGSEA. This chain's CDR3 is CSVGGDFTTNEKLFF. CDR3 sequence (DNA): TGCAGCGTTGGGGGGGACTTCACAACTAATGAAAAACTGTTTTTT. The variable domain in full, completed from reference TRBV29-1 and TRBJ1-4, reads SAVISQKPSRDICQRGTSLTIQCQVDSQVTMMFWYRQQPGQSLTLIATANQGSEATYESGFVIDKFPISRPNLTFSTLTVSNMSPEDSSIYLCSVGGDFTTNEKLFFGSGTQLSVL.

The chain recombines TRBV19 with TRBJ1-5; D may be TRBD1 (5 bases). Germline V gives CDR1 LNHDA, CDR2 SQIVND (reference sequence). Trimming took off 8 bases at V and 5 bases at J, with 16 bases between the two ends. The CDR3 sequence is 14 residues long. CDR3 sequence: CASLGRGIYQPQHF. The CDR3, as DNA: TGTGCCAGTCTAGGTCGGGGCATCTATCAGCCCCAGCATTTT.

V is TRBV29-1 and J is TRBJ2-7; 10 nucleotides align to TRBD2. This CDR3 has 15 residues. Losses at the gene ends were 1 base for V and 1 base for J; bases not matched to a gene: 4. Germline values: CDR1 SQVTM, CDR2 ANQGSEA. The CDR3 here is CSVEALAGGSYEQYF. CDR3 nucleotide sequence: TGCAGCGTTGAAGCGTTAGCGGGAGGTTCCTACGAGCAGTACTTC.

The V call is TRBV11-2, the J call TRBJ1-5, with TRBD1 matching 7 bases. The J segment lost 2 bases and the V segment lost 4 bases, leaving 11 bases of the junction unmatched. The CDR3 has 17 amino acids. CDR1 SGHAT and CDR2 FQNNGV come from the germline V gene. The CDR3: CASSSKGVDRGNQPQHF. CDR3 DNA: TGTGCCAGCAGCTCAAAAGGGGTAGACAGGGGCAATCAGCCCCAGCATTTT.

The chain has TRBV15 and TRBJ2-1; weak D call: TRBD1 (5 bases). The CDR3 has 12 residues. Germline V gives CDR1 LNHNV, CDR2 YYDKDF (reference sequence). V was pared by 4 bases and J by 6 bases, with 7 bases between. CDR3 nucleotides: TGTGCCACCAGCATTCAGGGCAATGAGCAGTTCTTC. It specifies CATSIQGNEQFF.

This clone appeared a single time. The V gene is TRBV28, the J gene TRBJ1-6; D possibly corresponds to TRBD1 (5 bases). The CDR3 runs 14 residues. Germline values: CDR1 MDHEN, CDR2 SYDVKM. Deletions cut 4 bases from V and 10 bases from J, with 14 bases between. The CDR3 protein is CASSSGGGQSPLHF. The CDR3 DNA reads TGTGCCAGCAGTTCCGGGGGGGGTCAATCACCCCTCCACTTT.

V gene TRBV4-1 combines with J gene TRBJ2-7, with 7 nucleotides matching TRBD2. Germline V CDR1 and CDR2: MGHRA, YSYEKL. CDR3 size: 15 residues. Trimming took 3 bases from V and 0 from J; bases not matched to a gene: 5. DNA of the CDR3: TGCGCCAGCAGCCATGGGAGCGGGAACTCCTACGAGCAGTACTTC. This encodes CASSHGSGNSYEQYF.

The chain combines TRBV4-1 with TRBJ2-3, with D perhaps TRBD1 (6 bases). Germline V gene data show CDR1 as MGHRA and CDR2 as YSYEKL. The germline V and J ends were trimmed by 1 base and 0 bases, with 17 bases remaining between them. This CDR3 is built from 18 residues. CDR3 sequence reads: CASSQVLNRDPSTDTQYF. The DNA of the CDR3 is TGCGCCAGCAGCCAAGTACTAAACAGGGACCCTAGCACAGATACGCAGTATTTT.

The rearrangement joins TRBV7-8 to TRBJ1-4; 7 bases fit TRBD1. Germline assignment: CDR1 SGHVS and CDR2 FQNEAQ. The CDR3 is 14 residues long. The ends lost 5 bases at V and 9 bases at J; junction bases unmatched: 9. This chain's CDR3 is CASSVRDSKQKLFF. The CDR3 coding sequence is TGTGCCAGCAGCGTCCGGGACAGTAAACAAAAACTGTTTTTT.

The chain has TRBV20-1 and TRBJ1-1; D not resolved. Germline CDR1 is DFQATT and CDR2 is SNEGSKA (reference sequence). This CDR3 contains 13 residues. With 3 bases removed from V and 0 bases from J, the gap between germline ends came to 8 bases. Here the CDR3 reads CSASTLLNTEAFF. CDR3 DNA sequence: TGCAGTGCTAGTACGCTCTTGAACACTGAAGCTTTCTTT.

The V and J genes are TRBV7-2 and TRBJ1-1, with D tentatively TRBD1 (5 bases). The ends were cut back, 1 base at V and 5 bases at J, with 11 bases in the middle. Germline-derived CDR1 and CDR2 are SGHTA and FQGNSA. CDR3 length: 14 residues. Written as DNA, the CDR3 is TGTGCCAGCAGCTTAGGGTCCTGGGGGACTGAAGCTTTCTTT. This encodes CASSLGSWGTEAFF. Full variable domain (missing parts from reference TRBV7-2 and TRBJ1-1): GAGVSQSPSNKVTEKGKDVELRCDPISGHTALYWYRQSLGQGLEFLIYFQGNSAPDKSGLPSDRFSAERTGGSVSTLTIQRTQQEDSAVYLCASSLGSWGTEAFFGQGTRLTVV.

CDR3 amino acids: CASSSHETGELFF. CDR3 nucleotides: TGTGCCAGCAGTTCCCACGAGACCGGGGAGCTGTTTTTT. The rearrangement uses TRBV27 and TRBJ2-2; D remains ambiguous. Germline lookup yields CDR1 MNHEY and CDR2 SMNVEV (reference sequence). V was clipped by 4 bases and J by 5 bases, with 8 bases between them. The CDR3 sequence is 13 residues long.

V usage is TRBV5-4 and J usage is TRBJ1-1, with D perhaps TRBD1 (5 bases). CDR1 SGHNT and CDR2 YYREEE come from the germline V gene (reference sequence). Deletions cut 4 bases from V and 1 base from J, with 8 bases between. This CDR3 is 13 amino acids long. The CDR3 sequence is CASSGGRNTEAFF. CDR3 nucleotide sequence: TGTGCCAGCAGCGGGGGACGGAACACTGAAGCTTTCTTT.